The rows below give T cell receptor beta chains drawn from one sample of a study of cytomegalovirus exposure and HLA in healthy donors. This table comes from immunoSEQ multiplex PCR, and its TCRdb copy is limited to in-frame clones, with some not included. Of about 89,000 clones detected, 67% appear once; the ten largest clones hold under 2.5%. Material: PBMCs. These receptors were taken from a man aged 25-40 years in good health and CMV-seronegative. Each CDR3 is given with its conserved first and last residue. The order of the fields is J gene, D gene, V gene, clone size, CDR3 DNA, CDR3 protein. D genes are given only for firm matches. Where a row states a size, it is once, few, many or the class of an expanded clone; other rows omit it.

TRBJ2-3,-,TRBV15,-,TGTGCCACCGGCGTGTTTAGGGGAGATACGCAGTATTTT,CATGVFRGDTQYF
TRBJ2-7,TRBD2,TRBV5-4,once,TGTGCCAGCAGCTTGGGACTAGCTGGCGAGCAGTACTTC,CASSLGLAGEQYF
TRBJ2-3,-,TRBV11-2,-,TGTGCCAGCAGCTTAGGTACGTCGGGAGATACGCAGTATTTT,CASSLGTSGDTQYF
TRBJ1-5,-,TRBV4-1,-,TGCGCCAGCAGCCAAGTTCGCCAGGATCAGCCCCAGCATTTT,CASSQVRQDQPQHF
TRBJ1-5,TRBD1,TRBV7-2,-,TGTGCCAGCAGCTTAGCTACAGGGGATCAGCCCCAGCATTTT,CASSLATGDQPQHF
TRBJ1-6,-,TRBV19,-,TGTGCCAGTACTAAGGGAGGGACAAATTCACCCCTCCACTTT,CASTKGGTNSPLHF
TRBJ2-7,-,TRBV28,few,TGTGCCAGCAGTCCAGGACACTCCTACGAGCAGTACTTC,CASSPGHSYEQYF
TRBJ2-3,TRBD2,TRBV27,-,TGTGCCAGCAGTTTATGGGGGACTAGCGGGAGAGATACGCAGTATTTT,CASSLWGTSGRDTQYF
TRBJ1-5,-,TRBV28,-,TGTGCCAGCAGTACCTTAATACAACAGGGAAATCAGCCCCAGCATTTT,CASSTLIQQGNQPQHF
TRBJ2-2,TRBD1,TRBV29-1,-,TGCAGCGTTGGAGGGGGGACAGGGCGGTCTGAGGAGCTGTTTTTT,CSVGGGTGRSEELFF
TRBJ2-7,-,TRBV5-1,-,TGCGCCAGCAGCTTGTCTCGGGTCAGCCCCTACGAGCAGTACTTC,CASSLSRVSPYEQYF
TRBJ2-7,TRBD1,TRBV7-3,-,TGTGCCAGCAGCCGGGACAGCAACTACGAGCAGTACTTC,CASSRDSNYEQYF
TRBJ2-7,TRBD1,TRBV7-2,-,TGTGCCAGCAGCCCGATGACAGGGGGAAACGAGCAGTACTTC,CASSPMTGGNEQYF
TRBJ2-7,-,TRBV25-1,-,TGTGCCAGCAGTGAAGGGGCGAGGAACGAGCAGTACTTC,CASSEGARNEQYF
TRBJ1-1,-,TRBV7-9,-,TGTGCCAGCAGCTTAGTGGGCAGGATGAACACTGAAGCTTTCTTT,CASSLVGRMNTEAFF
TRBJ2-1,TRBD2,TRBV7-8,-,TGTGCCAGCTCTTGGGAGGGGATAATCAATGAGCAGTTCTTC,CASSWEGIINEQFF
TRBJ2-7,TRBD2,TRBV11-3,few,TGTGCCAGCAGCCCCGGGGGGGGACCATACGAGCAGTACTTC,CASSPGGGPYEQYF
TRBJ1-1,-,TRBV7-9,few,TGTGCCAGCGGGATGGGGGGGAACACTGAAGCTTTCTTT,CASGMGGNTEAFF
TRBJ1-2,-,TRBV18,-,TGTGCCAGCTCACCGACAGCTTATGGCTACACCTTC,CASSPTAYGYTF
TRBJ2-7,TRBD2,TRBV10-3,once,TGTGCCATCGGGGAGGGTGGGTCCTACGAGCAGTACTTC,CAIGEGGSYEQYF
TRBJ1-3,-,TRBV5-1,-,TGCGCCAGCAGCCCTGGGGACACTGTAAACTCTGGAAACACCATATATTTT,CASSPGDTVNSGNTIYF
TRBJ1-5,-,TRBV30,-,TGTGCCTGGAGTCGGCAGGCTTCTAATCAGCCCCAGCATTTT,CAWSRQASNQPQHF